A selection of T cell receptor beta chains follows, all from one sample in a study of shared clonotypes between healthy human individuals. Only in-frame clones appear in the TCRdb table, and some are missing; sequencing was by immunoSEQ multiplex PCR. Of 2 million to 2.5 million clones listed, about 90% are singletons. Sequenced sample: naive CD4+ T cells from PBMCs. The receptors derive from a man between 18 and 35 years old in good health. Some clones in this sample may be carry-over from other donors' samples. Each CDR3 is given with its conserved first and last residue. A D gene is named only where the DNA matches it firmly.

V: TRBV5-8
J: TRBJ1-2
D: .
CDR3: CASSLGRDYGYTF

V: TRBV9
J: TRBJ2-7
D: .
CDR3: CASSPGPIYEQYF

V: TRBV4-1
J: TRBJ2-3
D: .
CDR3: CASSQLLVRTDTQYF

V: TRBV10-2
J: TRBJ1-2
D: .
CDR3: CASSELGAGSTRGYTF

V: TRBV9
J: TRBJ2-3
D: TRBD2
CDR3: CASGPGLAGLDTQYF

V: TRBV7-2
J: TRBJ1-3
D: .
CDR3: CASTRGRASGNTIYF

V: TRBV5-5
J: TRBJ2-7
D: .
CDR3: CASSLTFSISAGGGLYF

V: TRBV19
J: TRBJ1-5
D: TRBD1
CDR3: CASSIPGRGHQPQHF

V: TRBV7-6
J: TRBJ2-2
D: .
CDR3: CASSLAGTRTGELFF

V: TRBV27
J: TRBJ1-1
D: .
CDR3: CASSLGPNTEAFF